These T cell receptor beta chains were read from a single sample in a study of blood T cell repertoires in COVID-19. Assay: immunoSEQ multiplex PCR; the TCRdb copy retains only in-frame clones and omits some. The sample contains over 90,000 clones, approximately 86% of which appear only once. Sequenced sample: peripheral blood. Every receptor here comes from a human donor in a cohort sampled during active COVID-19. Each CDR3 is given with its conserved first and last residue. The D gene is left open where the match is weak. Expanded clones are given a class, and other clones once, few, many or no size at all.

TRBJ2-1,NA,NA,TRBV27,CASGFLRHSSYNEQFF,TGTGCCAGCGGATTTTTAAGACACAGCTCCTACAATGAGCAGTTCTTC
TRBJ1-3,NA,NA,TRBV5-1,CASSPLQSGGGNTIYF,TGCGCCAGCAGCCCGCTCCAGTCGGGGGGAGGAAACACCATATATTTT
TRBJ2-1,NA,TRBD2,TRBV7-2,CASSFQLAGVNEQFF,TGTGCCAGCAGCTTTCAACTAGCGGGAGTTAATGAGCAGTTCTTC
TRBJ2-7,NA,TRBD1,TRBV27,CASSLTRGYYEQYF,TGTGCCAGCAGTTTGACCAGGGGGTACTACGAGCAGTACTTC
TRBJ1-3,NA,NA,TRBV29-1,CSVEAGTIYF,TGCAGCGTTGAGGCGGGCACCATATATTTT
TRBJ2-3,NA,NA,TRBV19,CASSRGLDADTQYF,TGTGCCAGTAGTAGGGGACTCGACGCAGATACGCAGTATTTT
TRBJ2-1,NA,TRBD2,TRBV27,CASTSSGNSYNEQFF,TGTGCCAGCACCTCTAGCGGGAACTCCTACAATGAGCAGTTCTTC
TRBJ1-1,NA,NA,TRBV30,CAWSRGTTATAFF,TGTGCCTGGAGTCGCGGGACCACCGCGACTGCTTTCTTT
TRBJ1-5,NA,TRBD1,TRBV18,CASSPTRTGIRVSSNQPQHF,TGTGCCAGCTCTCCTACCAGGACAGGAATTAGGGTCTCGAGCAATCAGCCCCAGCATTTT
TRBJ1-1,NA,TRBD1,TRBV19,CASSITGTGMGVSTEAFF,TGTGCCAGTAGTATTACCGGGACAGGGATGGGTGTGTCCACTGAAGCTTTCTTT
TRBJ1-1,NA,TRBD1,TRBV11-2,CASSARTGLNTEAFF,TGTGCCAGCAGCGCCAGGACAGGGTTAAACACTGAAGCTTTCTTT
TRBJ2-3,NA,TRBD2,TRBV7-2,CASSRGTSVSTDTQYF,TGTGCCAGCAGCCGCGGGACTAGCGTCAGCACAGATACGCAGTATTTT
TRBJ2-5,once,NA,TRBV2,CASSARGAAGETQYF,TGTGCCAGCAGTGCTCGTGGGGCTGCCGGCGAGACCCAGTACTTC
TRBJ2-4,NA,NA,TRBV6-5,CASEREAKNIQYF,TGTGCCAGCGAACGGGAAGCCAAAAACATTCAGTACTTC
TRBJ2-7,NA,TRBD2,TRBV2,CAGGVLAGGHEQYF,TGTGCCGGGGGTGTTTTAGCGGGAGGCCACGAGCAGTACTTC
TRBJ2-2,NA,NA,TRBV10-1,CASSYRETGELFF,TGCGCCAGCAGTTACAGGGAAACCGGGGAGCTGTTTTTT
TRBJ2-5,once,TRBD2,TRBV2,CASRQGLAGPPTQYF,TGTGCCAGCAGGCAGGGACTAGCGGGTCCGCCTACCCAGTACTTC
TRBJ1-2,NA,NA,TRBV28,CASSLSLKHYGYTF,TGTGCCAGCAGTTTATCGCTAAAACACTATGGCTACACCTTC
TRBJ1-4,NA,NA,TRBV4-1,CASSQDTSGEKLFF,TGCGCCAGCAGCCAAGACACTTCGGGGGAAAAACTGTTTTTT
TRBJ2-7,NA,TRBD2,TRBV28,CASVWRGGYEQYF,TGTGCCAGCGTGTGGCGGGGGGGCTACGAGCAGTACTTC
TRBJ2-7,NA,TRBD2,TRBV2,CASSRGAGGEQYF,TGTGCCAGCTCCCGGGGCGCGGGGGGCGAGCAGTACTTC
TRBJ2-1,NA,TRBD1,TRBV24-1,CATSDQTGTARNEQFF,TGTGCCACCAGTGATCAAACCGGGACAGCTCGCAATGAGCAGTTCTTC
TRBJ1-6,once,NA,TRBV19,CASSHDRTSSYNSPLHF,TGTGCCAGTAGTCACGACAGGACCAGCTCCTATAATTCACCCCTCCACTTT
TRBJ2-2,NA,TRBD1,TRBV19,CASSDLFRTGGTGELFF,TGTGCCAGTAGCGACCTTTTCCGGACAGGGGGAACCGGGGAGCTGTTTTTT
TRBJ1-5,NA,NA,TRBV5-1,CASSLSGSQPQHF,TGCGCCAGCAGCTTGTCTGGGAGTCAGCCCCAGCATTTT
TRBJ2-7,NA,NA,TRBV3-1/TRBV3-2,CASSQTGSLSYEQYF,TGTGCCAGCAGCCAAACAGGGTCCCTCTCCTACGAGCAGTACTTC
TRBJ2-1,NA,TRBD2,TRBV7-2,CASTRTSGRPHEQFF,TGTGCCAGCACCCGGACTAGCGGGAGGCCACATGAGCAGTTCTTC
TRBJ1-2,NA,TRBD1,TRBV18,CASSLIGQGANYGYTF,TGTGCCAGCTCACTGATCGGACAGGGGGCGAACTATGGCTACACCTTC
TRBJ1-2,NA,NA,TRBV14,CASSLLDRHSNYGYTF,TGTGCCAGCAGCCTACTCGACAGACACTCTAACTATGGCTACACCTTC
TRBJ1-2,NA,NA,TRBV5-5,CASRLGALPEDGYTF,TGTGCCAGCCGATTAGGGGCCCTCCCCGAGGATGGCTACACCTTC
TRBJ1-2,NA,NA,TRBV18,CASSPPSGNYGYTF,TGTGCCAGCTCACCACCGTCAGGGAACTATGGCTACACCTTC
TRBJ1-5,NA,NA,TRBV7-9,CASSAAGQLNQPQHF,TGTGCCAGCAGCGCGGCTGGACAGCTCAATCAGCCCCAGCATTTT
TRBJ2-7,NA,TRBD2,TRBV5-4,CASSLVISSGSHEQYF,TGTGCCAGCAGCTTGGTAATCTCTAGCGGGAGTCACGAGCAGTACTTC
TRBJ1-1,NA,TRBD1,TRBV6-9,CASSYEGAWTEAFF,TGTGCCAGCAGTTACGAGGGGGCTTGGACTGAAGCTTTCTTT
TRBJ1-2,NA,NA,TRBV10-2,CASSEDRRGSLNYGYTF,TGCGCCAGCAGTGAAGATCGGCGCGGTTCCCTAAACTATGGCTACACCTTC
TRBJ2-1,NA,TRBD2,TRBV30,CAWSVGMTSGGYNEQFF,TGTGCCTGGAGTGTAGGGATGACTAGCGGGGGCTACAATGAGCAGTTCTTC
TRBJ1-2,NA,TRBD1,TRBV6-5,CASSYGQGGGYTF,TGTGCCAGCAGTTACGGGCAGGGGGGCGGCTACACCTTC
TRBJ1-5,few,NA,TRBV28,CASSSRGGPGQPQHF,TGTGCCAGCAGTTCCCGAGGGGGTCCCGGCCAGCCCCAGCATTTT
TRBJ2-3,NA,NA,TRBV19,CASSIATGTDTQYF,TGTGCCAGTAGTATAGCGACTGGAACAGATACGCAGTATTTT
TRBJ2-3,NA,NA,TRBV30,CAWSSRGAPTDTQYF,TGTGCCTGGAGTTCGCGGGGAGCGCCCACAGATACGCAGTATTTT
TRBJ2-3,NA,TRBD1,TRBV30,CAWAGTVTFTDTQYF,TGTGCCTGGGCCGGGACAGTGACCTTCACAGATACGCAGTATTTT
TRBJ1-1,NA,NA,TRBV7-8,CASSLASRNTEAFF,TGTGCCAGCAGCTTAGCTTCCAGGAACACTGAAGCTTTCTTT
TRBJ2-1,NA,NA,TRBV24-1,CATSDFSWTSPRRSNEQFF,TGTGCCACCAGTGATTTCTCATGGACTTCCCCAAGGAGGAGCAATGAGCAGTTCTTC
TRBJ1-4,NA,TRBD1,TRBV5-1,CASSLSLWSDRGTTTNEKLFF,TGCGCCAGCAGCTTGAGTCTGTGGTCGGACAGGGGGACTACAACTAATGAAAAACTGTTTTTT
TRBJ2-4,once,TRBD2,TRBV15,CATSRSGGWRAGNIQYF,TGTGCCACCAGCAGATCGGGAGGGTGGCGGGCGGGAAACATTCAGTACTTC
TRBJ2-5,NA,NA,TRBV5-1,CASSRSAQETQYF,TGCGCCAGCAGCAGAAGCGCCCAAGAGACCCAGTACTTC
TRBJ1-1,NA,NA,TRBV10-3,CAISKTQGPNTEAFF,TGTGCCATCAGTAAGACTCAGGGCCCTAACACTGAAGCTTTCTTT
TRBJ2-3,NA,NA,TRBV5-1,CASRLADTQYF,TGCGCCAGCAGGTTAGCAGATACGCAGTATTTT
TRBJ2-5,NA,NA,TRBV15,CATSRDSQETQYF,TGTGCCACCAGCAGGGACAGCCAAGAGACCCAGTACTTC
TRBJ2-5,NA,TRBD2,TRBV5-8,CASSMWGGYRETQYF,TGTGCCAGCAGCATGTGGGGGGGGTACAGAGAGACCCAGTACTTC
TRBJ2-1,NA,TRBD2,TRBV6-4,CASSPTGLAGNNEQFF,TGTGCCAGCAGCCCAACGGGACTAGCGGGTAACAATGAGCAGTTCTTC
TRBJ2-2,NA,TRBD1,TRBV10-2,CASTNRGNTGELFF,TGCGCCAGCACAAACAGGGGTAACACCGGGGAGCTGTTTTTT
TRBJ1-5,once,NA,TRBV4-1,CASSQDRASNQPQHF,TGCGCCAGCAGCCAGGACAGAGCAAGCAATCAGCCCCAGCATTTT
TRBJ2-7,NA,TRBD1,TRBV7-8,CASSLGTGSYEQYF,TGTGCCAGCAGCCTAGGGACAGGGTCCTACGAGCAGTACTTC
TRBJ1-5,NA,NA,TRBV7-2,CASSLGDPNQPQHF,TGTGCCAGCAGCTTGGGCGACCCTAATCAGCCCCAGCATTTT
TRBJ1-5,NA,NA,TRBV7-8,CASSQRWEPQHF,TGTGCCAGCAGCCAGAGGTGGGAGCCCCAGCATTTT
TRBJ2-2,NA,TRBD1,TRBV7-8,CASSLQQGVGELFF,TGTGCCAGCAGCTTACAGCAGGGGGTCGGGGAGCTGTTTTTT